The rows below give T cell receptor beta chains drawn from one sample of a study of tissue T cells after allogeneic stem cell transplantation. This table comes from immunoSEQ multiplex PCR, and its TCRdb copy is limited to in-frame clones, with some not included. The data contain tens of thousands of clones, 80% to 95% of them singletons. The source was blood, collected before transplantation. The receptors derive from a woman aged 35-70 years who later had graft-versus-host disease after an allogeneic stem cell transplant. Both conserved end residues are trimmed from each CDR3. Each record gives: J gene, V gene, CDR3 protein.

j_gene: TRBJ2-5
v_gene: TRBV4-1
CDR3aa: ASSQDGSRSSETQY

j_gene: TRBJ1-2
v_gene: TRBV25-1
CDR3aa: ASSESWQGADGYT

j_gene: TRBJ1-1
v_gene: TRBV11-2
CDR3aa: ASSSLGVEAF

j_gene: TRBJ2-2
v_gene: TRBV3-1/TRBV3-2
CDR3aa: ASTPTSPGELF

j_gene: TRBJ1-5
v_gene: TRBV5-6
CDR3aa: ASSFRPSGNQPQH

j_gene: TRBJ1-5
v_gene: TRBV27
CDR3aa: ASSFSRSNQPQH

j_gene: TRBJ2-2
v_gene: TRBV12-3/TRBV12-4
CDR3aa: ASSPAITGELF

j_gene: TRBJ1-1
v_gene: TRBV4-1
CDR3aa: ASSKPGPNTEAF

j_gene: TRBJ1-5
v_gene: TRBV25-1
CDR3aa: ASSEDRGQNQPQH

j_gene: TRBJ1-5
v_gene: TRBV27
CDR3aa: ASSLRNQPQH

j_gene: TRBJ1-5
v_gene: TRBV19
CDR3aa: ASHQGNGNQPQH

j_gene: TRBJ2-3
v_gene: TRBV19
CDR3aa: ASSIDLAGGADTQY

j_gene: TRBJ2-1
v_gene: TRBV7-2
CDR3aa: ASSSDRDNEQF

j_gene: TRBJ2-1
v_gene: TRBV15
CDR3aa: ATSSPGSYNEQF

j_gene: TRBJ2-1
v_gene: TRBV28
CDR3aa: ASSYSTGGPSNEQF

j_gene: TRBJ1-5
v_gene: TRBV19
CDR3aa: ASSPDSNQPQH

j_gene: TRBJ1-2
v_gene: TRBV7-2
CDR3aa: ASSSTGTGGDGYT

j_gene: TRBJ1-1
v_gene: TRBV6-2/TRBV6-3
CDR3aa: ASSPGGGGTGTEAF

j_gene: TRBJ2-3
v_gene: TRBV4-1
CDR3aa: ASSQEGLALSGTDTQY

j_gene: TRBJ2-5
v_gene: TRBV11-3
CDR3aa: ASSLRGRADETQY

j_gene: TRBJ2-7
v_gene: TRBV7-2
CDR3aa: ASSSNQGAYEQY

j_gene: TRBJ2-3
v_gene: TRBV20-1
CDR3aa: SASIDTQY